This record covers a single T cell receptor beta chain. This CDR3 contains 15 residues. Germline CDR1 reads KGHSH; CDR2 reads LQKENI. Trimming shortened V by 2 bases and J by 0 bases, and 10 bases separated the two germline ends. TCRdb fed the 5' RACE reads into MiXCR, producing one record per CDR3 protein. The profile covers 250,000 to 300,000 distinct CDR3 sequences, with about 17% appearing a single time and around a fifth taken by the ten largest. The data originate from a study of T-cell memory formation after mild COVID-19. The sample comprised PBMCs or a T cell subset sorted from them (not recorded which). The source of this sequence is a man younger than 35 who had mild COVID-19 (a few samples of this study predate the infection). Cell type and time point are not known. The chain carries TRBV18 and TRBJ1-1; D not resolved. The CDR3 loop reads CASSPVDSVNTEAFF. As DNA, the CDR3 is TGTGCCAGCTCACCAGTGGATTCGGTGAACACTGAAGCTTTCTTT.